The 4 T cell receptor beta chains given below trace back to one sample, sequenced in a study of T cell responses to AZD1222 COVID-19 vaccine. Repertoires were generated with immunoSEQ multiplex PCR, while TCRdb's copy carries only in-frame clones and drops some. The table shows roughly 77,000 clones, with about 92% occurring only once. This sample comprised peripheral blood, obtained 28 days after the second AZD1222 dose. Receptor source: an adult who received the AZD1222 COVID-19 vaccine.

CDR3 residues: CASSLDLVSTDTQYF. In DNA form, the CDR3 reads TGTGCCAGCAGCTTAGACCTCGTTAGCACAGATACGCAGTATTTT. This sequence joins TRBV7-9 and TRBJ2-3, with D unclear. V gave up 1 base and J gave up 0 bases, with 8 bases separating them. Germline CDR1 is SEHNR and CDR2 is FQNEAQ (reference sequence). There are 15 residues in the CDR3.

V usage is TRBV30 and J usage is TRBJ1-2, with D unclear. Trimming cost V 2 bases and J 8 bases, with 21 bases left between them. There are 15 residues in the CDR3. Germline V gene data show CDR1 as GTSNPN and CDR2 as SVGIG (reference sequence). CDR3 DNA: TGTGCCTGGAGTCACCTTTCGGGGAATTATGGAGGCTACACCTTC. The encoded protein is CAWSHLSGNYGGYTF. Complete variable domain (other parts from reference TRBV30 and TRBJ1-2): SQTIHQWPATLVQPVGSPLSLECTVEGTSNPNLYWYRQAAGRGLQLLFYSVGIGQISSEVPQNLSASRPQDRQFILSSKKLLLSDSGFYLCAWSHLSGNYGGYTFGSGTRLTVV.

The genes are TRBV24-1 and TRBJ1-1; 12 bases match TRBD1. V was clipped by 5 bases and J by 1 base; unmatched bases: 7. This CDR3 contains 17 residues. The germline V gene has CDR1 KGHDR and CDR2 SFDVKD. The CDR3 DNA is TGTGCCACCAGTGGCATCCCGGGACAGGGGGCGAACACTGAAGCTTTCTTT. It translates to CATSGIPGQGANTEAFF.

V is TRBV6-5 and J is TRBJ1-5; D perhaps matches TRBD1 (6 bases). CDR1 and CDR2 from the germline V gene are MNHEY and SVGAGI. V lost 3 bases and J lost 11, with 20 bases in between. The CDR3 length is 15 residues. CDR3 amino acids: CASSYSGGSRETQHF. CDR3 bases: TGTGCCAGCAGTTATTCGGGGGGCTCACGTGAGACCCAGCATTTT.